The sequence of this T cell receptor (beta chain) was determined in a study of OX40 agonist ivuxolimab in advanced cancers. The CDR3 has 16 residues. J gave up 2 bases and V 1 base, and 3 bases lay outside the gene matches. CDR1 and CDR2 from the germline V gene are KGHSH and LQKENI. Assay used: immunoSEQ multiplex PCR; TCRdb lists only in-frame clones, some missing. Of roughly 11,000 clones in the sample, 75% to 85% were seen once. The receptor was isolated from an adult with an advanced solid tumor such as melanoma, head and neck, liver or kidney cancer. This specimen was CD4+ or CD8+ T cells sorted from blood, taken in a trial of the OX40 agonist ivuxolimab. The chain employs TRBV18 and TRBJ2-1; 9 bases match TRBD2. CDR3 loop: CASSPLRGGTYNEQFF. In DNA form, the CDR3 reads TGTGCCAGCTCACCACTGCGGGGGGGCACCTACAATGAGCAGTTCTTC. Full variable domain (missing parts from reference TRBV18 and TRBJ2-1): NAGVMQNPRHLVRRRGQEARLRCSPMKGHSHVYWYRQLPEEGLKFMVYLQKENIIDESGMPKERFSAEFPKEGPSILRIQQVVRGDSAAYFCASSPLRGGTYNEQFFGPGTRLTVL.